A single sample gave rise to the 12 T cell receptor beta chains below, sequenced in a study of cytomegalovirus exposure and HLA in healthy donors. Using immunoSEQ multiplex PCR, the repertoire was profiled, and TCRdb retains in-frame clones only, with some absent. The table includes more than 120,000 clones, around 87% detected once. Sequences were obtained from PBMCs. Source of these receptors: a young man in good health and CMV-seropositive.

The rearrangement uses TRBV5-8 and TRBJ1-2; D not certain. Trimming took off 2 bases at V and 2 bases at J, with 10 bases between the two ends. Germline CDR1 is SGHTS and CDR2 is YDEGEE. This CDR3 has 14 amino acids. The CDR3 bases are TGTGCCAGCAGCTTTCCGACATTCAACTATGGCTACACCTTC. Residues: CASSFPTFNYGYTF.

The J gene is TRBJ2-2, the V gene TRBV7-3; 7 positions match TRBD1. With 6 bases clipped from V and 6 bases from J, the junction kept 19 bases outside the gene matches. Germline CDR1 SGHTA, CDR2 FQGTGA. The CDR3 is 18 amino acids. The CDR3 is CASSTLDSGTDRAGELFF. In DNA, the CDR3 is TGTGCCAGCAGTACGCTAGATTCCGGGACAGATAGGGCCGGGGAGCTGTTTTTT.

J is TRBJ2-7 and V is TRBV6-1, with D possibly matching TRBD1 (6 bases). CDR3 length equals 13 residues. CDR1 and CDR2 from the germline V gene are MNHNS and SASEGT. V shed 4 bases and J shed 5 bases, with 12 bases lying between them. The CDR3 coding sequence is TGTGCCAGCAGTGTTCTCAGGGGAAACGAGCAGTACTTC. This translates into CASSVLRGNEQYF.

Written as DNA, the CDR3 is TGTGCCAGCAACCCTCCGGGGGGCGCGGATGGCTACACCTTC. Translating it yields CASNPPGGADGYTF. The rearrangement uses TRBV6-5 and TRBJ1-2, with TRBD1 as a possible D gene (6 bases). The V end was cut by 7 bases, the J end by 6 bases, with 18 bases between. Germline CDR1 reads MNHEY; CDR2 reads SVGAGI. CDR3 length: 14 amino acids.

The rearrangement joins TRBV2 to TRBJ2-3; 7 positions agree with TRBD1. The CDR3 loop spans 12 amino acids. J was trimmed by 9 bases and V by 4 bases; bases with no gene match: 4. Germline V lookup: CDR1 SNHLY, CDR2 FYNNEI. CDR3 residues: CASSVRGRTQYF. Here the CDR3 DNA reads TGTGCCAGCAGTGTGAGGGGGCGGACGCAGTATTTT.

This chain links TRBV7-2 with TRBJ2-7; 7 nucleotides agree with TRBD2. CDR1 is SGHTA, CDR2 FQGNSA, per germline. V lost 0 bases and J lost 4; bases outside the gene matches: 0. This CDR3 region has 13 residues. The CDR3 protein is CASSLAGGYEQYF. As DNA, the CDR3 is TGTGCCAGCAGCTTAGCGGGGGGGTACGAGCAGTACTTC.

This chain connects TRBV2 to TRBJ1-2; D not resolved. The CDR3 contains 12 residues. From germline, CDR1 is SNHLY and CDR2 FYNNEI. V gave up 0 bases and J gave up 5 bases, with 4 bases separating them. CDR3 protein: CASSEAQYGYTF. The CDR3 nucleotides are TGTGCCAGCAGTGAAGCGCAGTATGGCTACACCTTC. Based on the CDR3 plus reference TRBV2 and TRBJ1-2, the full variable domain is EPEVTQTPSHQVTQMGQEVILRCVPISNHLYFYWYRQILGQKVEFLVSFYNNEISEKSEIFDDQFSVERPDGSNFTLKIRSTKLEDSAMYFCASSEAQYGYTFGSGTRLTVV.

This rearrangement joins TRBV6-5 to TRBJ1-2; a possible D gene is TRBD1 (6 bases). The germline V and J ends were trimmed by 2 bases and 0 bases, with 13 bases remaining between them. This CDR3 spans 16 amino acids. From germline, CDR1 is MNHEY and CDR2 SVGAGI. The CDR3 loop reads CASSYEQGKANYGYTF. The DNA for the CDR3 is TGTGCCAGCAGTTACGAACAGGGCAAAGCTAACTATGGCTACACCTTC.

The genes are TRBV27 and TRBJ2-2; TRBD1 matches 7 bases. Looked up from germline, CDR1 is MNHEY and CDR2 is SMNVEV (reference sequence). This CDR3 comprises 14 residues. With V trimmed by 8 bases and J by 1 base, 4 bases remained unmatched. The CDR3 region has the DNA TGTGCCAGCCTCCGGGACAGGAACACCGGGGAGCTGTTTTTT. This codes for CASLRDRNTGELFF.

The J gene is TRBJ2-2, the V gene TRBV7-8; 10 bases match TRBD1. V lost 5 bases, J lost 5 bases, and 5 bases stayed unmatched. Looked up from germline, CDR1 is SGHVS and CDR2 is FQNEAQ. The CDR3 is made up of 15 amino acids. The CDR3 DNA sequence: TGTGCCAGCAGCCACCTGGACAGGGGGACCGGGGAGCTGTTTTTT. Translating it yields CASSHLDRGTGELFF.

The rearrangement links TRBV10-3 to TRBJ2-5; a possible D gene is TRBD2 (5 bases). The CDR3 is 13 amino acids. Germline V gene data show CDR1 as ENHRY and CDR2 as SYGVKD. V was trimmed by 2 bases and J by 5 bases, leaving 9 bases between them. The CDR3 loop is CAISEPGSETQYF. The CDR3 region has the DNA TGTGCCATCAGTGAGCCGGGATCCGAGACCCAGTACTTC.

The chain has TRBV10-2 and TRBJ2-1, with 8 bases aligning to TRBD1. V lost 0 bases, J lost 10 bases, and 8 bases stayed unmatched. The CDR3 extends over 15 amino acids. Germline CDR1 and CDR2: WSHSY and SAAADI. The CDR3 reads CASSESGTGGGEQFF. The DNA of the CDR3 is TGCGCCAGCAGTGAGTCTGGGACAGGTGGCGGCGAGCAGTTCTTC.